One T cell receptor (beta chain) is described in this entry. This entry is derived from a study of beta chain features in type 1 diabetes. Study summary: Age, gender and cell yields were similar between patients and healthy donors.

The study reverse transcribed the entire isolated RNA, so it sequenced expressed TCRB transcripts. Samples of naive, central memory and regulatory T cells yielded a mean of about 3.8 million reads. Repertoires were generated with immunoSEQ multiplex PCR, while TCRdb's copy carries only in-frame clones and drops some. The repertoire consists of under 500,000 clones, with about 32% occurring once and the leading ten covering roughly 0.06%. The CDR3 extends over 13 amino acids. Germline values: CDR1 SQVTM, CDR2 ANQGSEA. Unmatched junction bases numbered 3, after V lost 3 bases and J lost 5 bases. Specimen: naive CD4+ T cells from blood. The TCR originated in a young man in good health. The rearrangement joins TRBV29-1 to TRBJ2-1; 8 bases agree with TRBD2. The DNA of the CDR3 is TGCAGCGTTGACCCGGGGGGGGACAATGAGCAGTTCTTC. Its translation: CSVDPGGDNEQFF.